This TCR beta chain emerged from a study of CD8 T cells in ankylosing spondylitis. Overall study findings and caveats: Reportedly, disease-linked clones are significantly enriched in ankylosing spondylitis patients' matched synovial fluid. There was a TCR beta motif, made of several highly homologous variants, that appeared characteristic of ankylosing spondylitis blood.

Trimming at V came to 5 bases and at J to 5 bases, leaving 9 bases not matched to a gene. There are 15 residues in the CDR3. TCRdb re-derived calls from the 5' RACE reads in MiXCR, one entry per CDR3 protein. The profile shows 30,000 to 45,000 distinct CDR3 sequences, around 10% of them singletons. This clonotype showed up many times. Its antigen remains unknown. Sequencing was carried out using synovial fluid, either unsorted or a sorted T cell fraction (not recorded which). J is TRBJ2-1 and V is TRBV12-3 or TRBV12-4, with 7 bases matching TRBD1. The sequence came from a male donor with ankylosing spondylitis. The CDR3 protein is CASSRTGVPHNEQFF. DNA of the CDR3: TGTGCCAGCAGTCGTACAGGGGTCCCCCACAATGAGCAGTTCTTC.